The rows below give T cell receptor beta chains drawn from one sample of a study of T-cell memory formation after mild COVID-19. MiXCR, applied by TCRdb to the 5' RACE reads, yields one record per CDR3 protein. The data contain around 130,000 distinct CDR3 sequences, more than 13% of them singletons. Sequenced input: PBMCs or a T cell subset sorted from them (not recorded which). Source of these receptors: an adult woman who had mild COVID-19 (a few samples of this study predate the infection). Cell type and time point are not known. Each CDR3 is given with its conserved first and last residue. The order of the fields is J gene, D gene, V gene, clone size, CDR3 protein, CDR3 DNA. D genes are given only for firm matches. The size field is filled for only some rows; it gives once, few, many or a size class.

>TRBJ2-2|-|TRBV12-3/TRBV12-4|once
CAYGPRTTGELFF
TGTGCTTACGGGCCCAGAACCACCGGGGAGCTGTTTTTT
>TRBJ1-1|-|TRBV12-3/TRBV12-4|few
CASSHPAGMNTEAFF
TGTGCCAGCAGCCACCCGGCGGGAATGAACACTGAAGCTTTCTTT
>TRBJ2-1|-|TRBV24-1|-
CATSEGWGNEQFF
TGTGCCACCAGTGAAGGATGGGGCAATGAGCAGTTCTTC
>TRBJ1-1|-|TRBV30|-
CAWSGGNTEAFF
TGTGCCTGGAGTGGGGGGAACACTGAAGCTTTCTTT
>TRBJ2-5|-|TRBV11-3|-
CASSFLPEETQYF
TGTGCCAGCAGCTTCCTCCCCGAAGAGACCCAGTACTTC
>TRBJ1-1|-|TRBV11-2|-
CASSLPPGWGNTEAFF
TGTGCCAGCAGCTTACCGCCAGGGTGGGGGAACACTGAAGCTTTCTTT
>TRBJ2-1|TRBD1|TRBV29-1|-
CSVDRGLSGEQFF
TGCAGCGTCGACAGGGGTTTATCTGGTGAGCAGTTCTTC
>TRBJ2-1|TRBD2|TRBV9|-
CASSQRGSWDEQFF
TGTGCCAGCAGCCAGCGCGGGAGCTGGGATGAGCAGTTCTTC
>TRBJ2-1|-|TRBV12-3/TRBV12-4|few
CASSWQGYNEQFF
TGTGCCAGCAGTTGGCAGGGCTACAATGAGCAGTTCTTC
>TRBJ1-1|TRBD1|TRBV4-1|few
CASSQVTGQVSEAFF
TGCGCCAGCAGCCAAGTGACAGGGCAGGTTTCTGAAGCTTTCTTT
>TRBJ2-2|-|TRBV6-2/TRBV6-3|few
CASSYSTTGELFF
TGTGCCAGCAGTTACTCGACAACCGGGGAGCTGTTTTTT
>TRBJ2-1|-|TRBV20-1|-
CSARDLIMGSYNEQFF
TGCAGTGCTAGAGATCTCATAATGGGCTCCTACAATGAGCAGTTCTTC
>TRBJ1-1|-|TRBV6-2/TRBV6-3|few
CASSIGDTEAFF
TGTGCCAGCAGTATAGGGGATACTGAAGCTTTCTTT
>TRBJ2-3|TRBD2|TRBV9|-
CASSENSGGVADTQYF
TGTGCCAGCAGCGAGAATAGCGGGGGAGTAGCAGATACGCAGTATTTT
>TRBJ1-1|TRBD1|TRBV13|few
CASSFPTGVSEAFF
TGTGCCAGCAGCTTCCCGACAGGGGTCAGTGAAGCTTTCTTT
>TRBJ1-2|-|TRBV11-2|-
CASSQVGAGYTF
TGTGCCAGCAGCCAAGTTGGTGCTGGCTACACCTTC
>TRBJ2-1|-|TRBV20-1|many
CSAREDGNEQFF
TGCAGTGCTAGAGAGGACGGCAATGAGCAGTTCTTC
>TRBJ2-1|TRBD1|TRBV27|-
CASSQGQGSYNEQFF
TGTGCCAGCAGTCAGGGACAGGGCTCCTACAATGAGCAGTTCTTC
>TRBJ2-1|-|TRBV4-1|few
CASSPSLGGYNEQFF
TGCGCCAGCAGCCCATCCTTGGGGGGCTACAATGAGCAGTTCTTC
>TRBJ1-3|-|TRBV15|-
CATSRYREFMEGYSGNTIYF
TGTGCCACCAGCAGATACAGGGAGTTTATGGAGGGATACTCTGGAAACACCATATATTTT
>TRBJ2-7|-|TRBV20-1|few
CSARDRGVTPYF
TGCAGTGCTAGAGATAGAGGGGTAACTCCGTACTTC